This T cell receptor (beta chain) came from a study of cytomegalovirus exposure and HLA in healthy donors. The PCR ran on 60 Vbeta and 13 Jbeta primers. The table came from immunoSEQ multiplex PCR; TCRdb's copy has only in-frame clones and leaves some out. The table lists roughly 190,000 clones. Nominally healthy donors were sampled, though unrecorded immune exposures were likely. The sequenced material came from PBMCs. The origin of this receptor is a man aged 25 to 40 in good health and CMV-seronegative.

The CDR3 protein is CASSRRGYNTGELFF. The CDR3 coding sequence is TGTGCCAGCAGCCGTAGGGGCTATAACACCGGGGAGCTGTTTTTT. The chain recombines TRBV5-6 with TRBJ2-2; weak D call: TRBD1 (5 bases). This CDR3 has 15 amino acids. Between the trimmed V and J ends, which lost 4 bases and 2 bases, there was a span of 12 bases. CDR1 SGHDT and CDR2 YYEEEE come from the germline V gene.